This T cell receptor beta chain was obtained from a study of CD8+ T cells in alopecia areata. Trimming stripped 0 bases from V and 0 bases from J, with 10 bases between. Germline V gives CDR1 SGDLS, CDR2 YYNGEE. CDR3 length: 15 residues. RNA, once extracted, was reverse transcribed into cDNA for use as the sequencing template. This table comes from immunoSEQ multiplex PCR, and its TCRdb copy is limited to in-frame clones, with some not included. The sample contains over 150,000 clones, roughly 50% of which appear only once. Described treatment: oral pan-JAK inhibitor, 5-10 mg twice daily. This chain connects TRBV9 to TRBJ2-7; TRBD1 is a possible D gene (5 bases). This clonotype was sampled from a human donor with alopecia areata. Here the sequenced sample was CD8+ T cells sorted from blood, taken at week 24, from a patient treated with tofacitinib. The CDR3 loop reads CASSVAGADSYEQYF. In DNA form, the CDR3 reads TGTGCCAGCAGCGTAGCTGGGGCAGACTCCTACGAGCAGTACTTC. The full variable domain, completed using reference TRBV9 and TRBJ2-7, is DSGVTQTPKHLITATGQRVTLRCSPRSGDLSVYWYQQSLDQGLQFLIQYYNGEERAKGNILERFSAQQFPDLHSELNLSSLELGDSALYFCASSVAGADSYEQYFGPGTRLTVT.